These 8 T cell receptor beta chains share one sample of origin, sequenced in a study of cytomegalovirus exposure and HLA in healthy donors. The assay was immunoSEQ multiplex PCR, and TCRdb's table has in-frame clones only and misses some. The data hold about 190,000 clones, with about 84% observed a single time. Sequencing input: PBMCs. The receptor source for this set is a woman under 30 in good health and CMV-seronegative.

V and J are TRBV10-1 and TRBJ1-4; D possibly corresponds to TRBD1 (6 bases). The germline gives CDR1 WNHNN, CDR2 SYGVQD (reference sequence). The CDR3 covers 15 residues. The V gene lost 0 bases and the J gene lost 7 bases, with 12 bases spanning the gap. CDR3 loop: CASSESAGAGEKLFF. The DNA of the CDR3 is TGCGCCAGCAGTGAGTCCGCAGGGGCAGGTGAAAAACTGTTTTTT.

The chain combines TRBV19 with TRBJ1-6; 11 positions agree with TRBD1. This CDR3 region has 16 residues. Looked up from germline, CDR1 is LNHDA and CDR2 is SQIVND (reference sequence). Here the CDR3 DNA reads TGTGCTACTGGGGACAGGGGGAGGTCCTATAATTCACCCCTCCACTTT. Translating it yields CATGDRGRSYNSPLHF.

V and J are TRBV27 and TRBJ2-2; unclear D gene. V was trimmed by 2 bases and J by 6 bases, leaving 10 bases between them. This CDR3 is 14 amino acids long. Germline V gives CDR1 MNHEY, CDR2 SMNVEV (reference sequence). CDR3 nucleotide sequence: TGTGCCAGCAGTTTACAGGTCTTCGCCGGGGAGCTGTTTTTT. It encodes CASSLQVFAGELFF.

The V gene is TRBV7-8, the J gene TRBJ1-2; D gene ambiguous. Germline V CDR1 and CDR2: SGHVS, FQNEAQ. V was cut by 1 base and J by 4 bases, with 13 bases left in between. This CDR3 contains 15 residues. CDR3 DNA: TGTGCCAGCAGCTTAGGAGGATGGGGAGTCTATGGCTACACCTTC. Its translation is CASSLGGWGVYGYTF.

Turning to this clone: Other DNA sequences in this sample translate to the same CDR3. The genes are TRBV6-5 and TRBJ1-1; no clear D gene. V gave up 0 bases and J gave up 2 bases, with 4 bases separating them. The CDR3 length is 13 residues. The V gene's germline CDR1 is MNHEY and CDR2 SVGAGI. The CDR3 protein is CASSYSSNTEAFF. The DNA of the CDR3 is TGTGCCAGCAGTTACTCTAGTAACACTGAAGCTTTCTTT.

The V and J genes are TRBV5-6 and TRBJ1-3; 7 bases fit TRBD1. V was pared by 4 bases and J by 0 bases, with 7 bases of the junction left unmatched. The CDR3 consists of 16 residues. The germline V gene has CDR1 SGHDT and CDR2 YYEEEE. CDR3 amino acids: CASSLLAGGSGNTIYF. DNA for the CDR3: TGTGCCAGCAGCCTACTAGCAGGGGGCTCTGGAAACACCATATATTTT.

This clone was seen a handful of times. The rearrangement joins TRBV2 to TRBJ1-6; TRBD1 matches at 11 bases. Germline V gene sequence: CDR1 SNHLY, CDR2 FYNNEI. The ends lost 5 bases at V and 10 bases at J; junction bases unmatched: 13. This CDR3 is built from 17 residues. CDR3 DNA: TGTGCCAGCAGTTACTCAATCCGGGACAGGGGGGCATCACCCCTCCACTTT. This codes for CASSYSIRDRGASPLHF. The whole variable domain, remainder taken from reference TRBV2 and TRBJ1-6, is EPEVTQTPSHQVTQMGQEVILRCVPISNHLYFYWYRQILGQKVEFLVSFYNNEISEKSEIFDDQFSVERPDGSNFTLKIRSTKLEDSAMYFCASSYSIRDRGASPLHFGNGTRLTVT.

This clone was detected only a few times. CDR3 region: CASSTGLVEQYF. The CDR3 DNA reads TGTGCCAGCAGCACAGGACTAGTCGAGCAGTACTTC. This chain connects TRBV5-6 to TRBJ2-7; 7 bases align to TRBD2. Germline CDR1 reads SGHDT; CDR2 reads YYEEEE. This CDR3 comprises 12 residues. The V and J ends lost 4 bases and 6 bases, in that order; junction bases with no gene match: 4.